A single sample gave rise to the 24 T cell receptor beta chains below, sequenced in a study of cytomegalovirus exposure and HLA in healthy donors. Using immunoSEQ multiplex PCR, the repertoire was profiled, and TCRdb retains in-frame clones only, with some absent. The sample has 250,000 or so clones; 90% are singletons. Input material: PBMCs. The source of these receptors is a woman under 30 in good health and CMV-seronegative.

This chain connects TRBV27 to TRBJ1-1; 8 bases map to TRBD1. Germline V gives CDR1 MNHEY, CDR2 SMNVEV (reference sequence). The CDR3 length is 14 residues. With V trimmed by 5 bases and J by 1 base, 3 bases remained unmatched. CDR3: CASSPDRANTEAFF. Written as DNA, the CDR3 is TGTGCCAGCAGTCCGGACAGGGCGAACACTGAAGCTTTCTTT.

Only a few counts were recorded for this clone. The V and J genes are TRBV7-9 and TRBJ1-4; TRBD1 might be the D (5 bases). This CDR3 contains 15 residues. Trimming cost V 5 bases and J 8 bases, with 18 bases left between them. Germline V gene sequence: CDR1 SEHNR, CDR2 FQNEAQ (reference sequence). CDR3 protein: CASSEPGAPGEKLFF. The DNA for the CDR3 is TGTGCCAGCAGCGAACCGGGAGCCCCAGGGGAAAAACTGTTTTTT.

The CDR3 spells CASRGILQEFTDTQYF. CDR3 DNA sequence: TGTGCCAGCAGAGGGATCTTACAGGAATTCACAGATACGCAGTATTTT. The chain uses TRBV7-2 and TRBJ2-3, with a possible D match to TRBD1 (5 bases). Germline V gene sequence: CDR1 SGHTA, CDR2 FQGNSA. The CDR3 extends over 16 amino acids. Between the trimmed V and J ends, which lost 6 bases and 2 bases, there was a span of 18 bases.

J is TRBJ1-1 and V is TRBV10-3; possible D gene TRBD1, 5 bases. The CDR3 totals 15 residues. V lost 10 bases to trimming and J lost 4 bases, with 22 bases between them. Germline V lookup: CDR1 ENHRY, CDR2 SYGVKD. The CDR3: CATYSGGESVTEAFF. CDR3 in DNA: TGTGCCACCTACAGTGGGGGGGAGAGCGTCACTGAAGCTTTCTTT.

The chain joins TRBV5-4 to TRBJ2-2; D not resolved. The CDR3 spans 13 residues. V dropped 0 bases and J dropped 4 bases, with 4 bases sitting between them. CDR1 is SGHNT, CDR2 YYREEE, per germline (reference sequence). In DNA, the CDR3 is TGTGCCAGCAGCTTGGAACTCACCGGGGAGCTGTTTTTT. Translated, it gives CASSLELTGELFF. The full variable domain, in which reference TRBV5-4 and TRBJ2-2 provide the parts outside the CDR3, is ETGVTQSPTHLIKTRGQQVTLRCSSQSGHNTVSWYQQALGQGPQFIFQYYREEENGRGNFPPRFSGLQFPNYSSELNVNALELDDSALYLCASSLELTGELFFGEGSRLTVL.

This clone is a singleton in its sample. This chain links TRBV11-3 with TRBJ2-3; maybe TRBD1 (6 bases). The CDR3 runs to 16 residues. In germline, CDR1 is SGHNT, CDR2 YENEEA. The V end lost 1 base, the J end lost 4 bases, and 15 bases lay between the germline ends. CDR3 nucleotide sequence: TGTGCCAGCAGCTTAGGTACGGGACACCGCGCAGATACGCAGTATTTT. This sequence encodes CASSLGTGHRADTQYF.

V and J are TRBV2 and TRBJ2-7; 10 nucleotides align to TRBD1. The CDR3 is 17 residues long. Trimming cost V 6 bases and J 0 bases; bases outside gene matches: 11. From germline, CDR1 is SNHLY and CDR2 FYNNEI. The CDR3 protein is CASSRRAGQGDSYEQYV. As DNA, the CDR3 is TGTGCCAGCAGCCGAAGGGCCGGACAGGGGGACTCCTACGAGCAGTACGTC.

V is TRBV28 and J is TRBJ1-6, with D possibly being TRBD1 (6 bases). Trimming shortened V by 8 bases and J by 4 bases, and 12 bases separated the two germline ends. The CDR3 totals 14 residues. CDR1 and CDR2 from the germline V gene are MDHEN and SYDVKM. CDR3 in amino acids: CASSGAVYNSPLHF. CDR3 in DNA: TGTGCCAGCTCAGGGGCGGTTTATAATTCACCCCTCCACTTT.

This clone appeared once. The genes are TRBV2 and TRBJ2-1; D unclear. The germline V and J ends were trimmed by 4 bases and 4 bases, with 8 bases remaining between them. Germline CDR1 and CDR2: SNHLY and FYNNEI. This CDR3 region has 13 residues. CDR3 in amino acids: CASSVADYNEQFF. The CDR3 DNA sequence: TGTGCCAGCAGTGTGGCAGATTACAATGAGCAGTTCTTC. Looking up the rest from reference TRBV2 and TRBJ2-1 gives the full variable domain: EPEVTQTPSHQVTQMGQEVILRCVPISNHLYFYWYRQILGQKVEFLVSFYNNEISEKSEIFDDQFSVERPDGSNFTLKIRSTKLEDSAMYFCASSVADYNEQFFGPGTRLTVL.

V usage is TRBV7-9 and J usage is TRBJ2-7; 7 nucleotides match TRBD1. Unmatched junction bases numbered 10, after V lost 1 base and J lost 4 bases. This CDR3 is built from 16 residues. The V gene's germline CDR1 is SEHNR and CDR2 FQNEAQ (reference sequence). In DNA, the CDR3 is TGTGCCAGCAGCTTAGATGTAGTAGGGGGCGTATACGAGCAGTACTTC. Amino acids: CASSLDVVGGVYEQYF.

The rearrangement links TRBV19 to TRBJ1-4; 9 bases are shared with TRBD1. The CDR3 runs 15 residues. Germline assignment: CDR1 LNHDA and CDR2 SQIVND (reference sequence). Trimming at V came to 3 bases and at J to 4 bases, leaving 3 bases not matched to a gene. Here the CDR3 DNA reads TGTGCCAGTAGTATTGGGGACAGGGTTAATGAAAAACTGTTTTTT. Protein sequence: CASSIGDRVNEKLFF.

The chain employs TRBV15 and TRBJ2-7; the match to TRBD1 covers 10 bases. Germline-derived CDR1 and CDR2 are LNHNV and YYDKDF (reference sequence). The trim removed 3 bases at V and 4 bases at J, leaving 6 bases unmatched. The CDR3 loop spans 15 amino acids. Here the CDR3 DNA reads TGTGCCACCAGCAGGGTGGGACAGGGGAAATACGAGCAGTACGTC. This gives the protein CATSRVGQGKYEQYV.

The chain uses TRBV7-8 and TRBJ2-1; 12 positions agree with TRBD2. V was pared by 2 bases and J by 5 bases, with 1 base of the junction left unmatched. The length of the CDR3 is 15 residues. Germline V CDR1 and CDR2: SGHVS, FQNEAQ. CDR3 sequence (DNA): TGTGCCAGCAGCTTAACTAGCGGGGGGCACAATGAGCAGTTCTTC. Protein sequence: CASSLTSGGHNEQFF.

The chain uses TRBV4-2 and TRBJ1-5; a possible D gene is TRBD1 (5 bases). V lost 1 base and J lost 6, with 13 bases in between. The CDR3 runs 15 residues. Looked up from germline, CDR1 is LGHNA and CDR2 is YNFKEQ. The CDR3 DNA reads as TGTGCCAGCAGCCAAGTAACAGGATCGGGTCAGCCCCAGCATTTT. This encodes CASSQVTGSGQPQHF.

The chain is built from TRBV5-1 and TRBJ2-1; D is possibly TRBD1 (5 bases). The germline CDR1 and CDR2 sequences are SGHRS and YFSETQ. This CDR3 is 13 amino acids long. V lost 1 base, J lost 5 bases, and 7 bases lay in between. Here the CDR3 reads CASSLTGDNEQFF. The CDR3 DNA is TGCGCCAGCAGCTTGACAGGAGACAATGAGCAGTTCTTC.

The rearrangement joins TRBV27 to TRBJ2-7; 9 bases match TRBD1. This CDR3 has 17 amino acids. The V and J ends lost 1 base and 7 bases, in that order; junction bases with no gene match: 14. The germline CDR1 and CDR2 sequences are MNHEY and SMNVEV (reference sequence). The CDR3 region is CASSLCPDRGSLREQYV. The CDR3 DNA reads as TGTGCCAGCAGTTTATGCCCCGACAGGGGGTCTCTTAGGGAGCAGTACGTC.

This clone was detected once. The chain joins TRBV10-2 to TRBJ2-1; 8 bases line up with TRBD2. The junction had 7 bases not matched to a gene; V was cut back by 5 bases and J by 7 bases. Germline values: CDR1 WSHSY, CDR2 SAAADI. The CDR3 spans 14 residues. The CDR3 reads CASSTYRGGNEQFF. Written as DNA, the CDR3 is TGCGCCAGCAGTACATACCGGGGGGGGAATGAGCAGTTCTTC.

V is TRBV7-9 and J is TRBJ2-1, with D tentatively TRBD2 (6 bases). Trimming removed 2 bases from V and 0 bases from J, with 11 bases in between. This CDR3 region has 16 residues. The germline V gene encodes CDR1 SEHNR and CDR2 FQNEAQ (reference sequence). The CDR3 loop reads CASSLLRGSSYNEQFF. The CDR3 nucleotides read TGTGCCAGCAGCTTACTACGGGGGAGCTCCTACAATGAGCAGTTCTTC.

The rearrangement links TRBV6-6 to TRBJ1-2; possibly TRBD1 for D (5 bases). The germline V and J ends were trimmed by 2 bases and 5 bases, with 15 bases remaining between them. The CDR3 loop spans 15 amino acids. Germline CDR1 and CDR2: MNHNY and SVGAGI (reference sequence). The CDR3 loop reads CASSYLQETTYGYTF. The CDR3 nucleotides are TGTGCCAGCAGTTACCTACAGGAGACAACATATGGCTACACCTTC.

The rearrangement uses TRBV28 and TRBJ2-4; D gene unclear. This CDR3 has 12 residues. V was cut by 6 bases and J by 5 bases, with 8 bases left in between. Germline V gene sequence: CDR1 MDHEN, CDR2 SYDVKM. The CDR3 bases are TGTGCCAGCAGCCTACTACAAAACATTCAGTACTTC. Its translation: CASSLLQNIQYF.

This rearrangement joins TRBV7-9 to TRBJ2-2; D is uncertain. Germline V gives CDR1 SEHNR, CDR2 FQNEAQ (reference sequence). V lost 5 bases and J lost 5, with 6 bases in between. The CDR3 sequence is 12 residues long. CDR3 region: CASSRSTGELFF. The CDR3 DNA sequence: TGTGCCAGCAGCCGCAGTACCGGGGAGCTGTTTTTT.

This clone appeared once. This rearrangement joins TRBV7-9 to TRBJ2-7, with TRBD2 as a possible D gene (5 bases). The germline gives CDR1 SEHNR, CDR2 FQNEAQ (reference sequence). The germline V and J ends were trimmed by 4 bases and 5 bases, with 18 bases remaining between them. This CDR3 comprises 15 residues. The CDR3 DNA reads TGTGCCAGCAGCTCCCCCGGACTTCAGAGGGACGAGCAGTACTTC. Its translation: CASSSPGLQRDEQYF. Together with reference TRBV7-9 and TRBJ2-7, the CDR3 gives the full variable domain: DTGVSQNPRHKITKRGQNVTFRCDPISEHNRLYWYRQTLGQGPEFLTYFQNEAQLEKSRLLSDRFSAERPKGSFSTLEIQRTEQGDSAMYLCASSSPGLQRDEQYFGPGTRLTVT.

The chain carries TRBV6-5 and TRBJ2-7, with D tentatively TRBD1 (5 bases). The CDR3 covers 16 residues. V lost 3 bases to trimming and J lost 2 bases, with 17 bases between them. Germline values: CDR1 MNHEY, CDR2 SVGAGI. For the CDR3, the DNA is TGTGCCAGCAGTTATTCCCGACAGAGTGGTGCCTACGAGCAGTACTTC. As protein: CASSYSRQSGAYEQYF.

Here the CDR3 reads CAWSVELQSPLHF. CDR3 in DNA: TGTGCCTGGAGTGTGGAGTTACAATCACCCCTCCACTTT. This chain uses TRBV30 with TRBJ1-6, with D unclear. CDR3 length: 13 residues. Germline CDR1 GTSNPN, CDR2 SVGIG (reference sequence). Trimming removed 0 bases from V and 10 bases from J, with 10 bases in between.